One and the same sample provided the 4 T cell receptor beta chains below, sequenced in a study of T cells after yellow fever vaccination. TCRdb re-called the 5' RACE reads with MiXCR, one entry per CDR3 protein. The profile shows under 400,000 distinct CDR3 sequences, around 13% of them singletons. This material consisted of CD4+ T cells sorted from PBMCs, taken 15 days after the yellow fever booster vaccination. The receptors here all came from a man younger than 35 who received the YFV17D yellow fever vaccine.

This clonotype has just a few counts. The gene calls are TRBV25-1 and TRBJ2-7; D unresolved. Germline CDR1 is MGHDK and CDR2 is SYGVNS. This CDR3 is 15 amino acids long. V lost 3 bases to trimming and J lost 5 bases, with 17 bases between them. The CDR3 reads CASSDRESPKDEQYF. The CDR3 bases are TGTGCCAGCAGTGACCGAGAATCTCCTAAGGACGAGCAGTACTTC.

This clonotype was seen many times. This rearrangement joins TRBV5-1 to TRBJ2-5; 7 bases are a match to TRBD1. J was trimmed by 1 base and V by 4 bases; bases with no gene match: 4. CDR3 length equals 14 residues. Germline CDR1 reads SGHRS; CDR2 reads YFSETQ. The chain's CDR3 is CASSAGTVQETQYF. The CDR3 region has the DNA TGCGCCAGCAGCGCCGGGACAGTCCAAGAGACCCAGTACTTC. Full variable domain (missing parts from reference TRBV5-1 and TRBJ2-5): KAGVTQTPRYLIKTRGQQVTLSCSPISGHRSVSWYQQTPGQGLQFLFEYFSETQRNKGNFPGRFSGRQFSNSRSEMNVSTLELGDSALYLCASSAGTVQETQYFGPGTRLLVL.

This clonotype was detected only a few times. The chain combines TRBV20-1 with TRBJ1-1; D is uncertain. The CDR3 loop spans 14 amino acids. Trimming stripped 5 bases from V and 0 bases from J, with 13 bases between. Germline values: CDR1 DFQATT, CDR2 SNEGSKA (reference sequence). DNA for the CDR3: TGCAGTGCTGTTACGGCGGGAATGAACACTGAAGCTTTCTTT. Protein: CSAVTAGMNTEAFF.

This clonotype occurred a few times. The chain employs TRBV27 and TRBJ1-5; a weak D match, TRBD1 (5 bases). Germline V gene lookup returns CDR1 MNHEY and CDR2 SMNVEV (reference sequence). Trimming stripped 4 bases from V and 0 bases from J, with 28 bases between. CDR3 size: 21 residues. CDR3 coding DNA: TGTGCCAGCAGTTCCAAATTTTCGACAGCTTCGGGGCCTTATAGCAATCAGCCCCAGCATTTT. This codes for CASSSKFSTASGPYSNQPQHF.